This TCR beta chain is drawn from a study of neurological immune-mediated disorders (dated by TCRdb to the late 2010s). The study in broad terms: Peripheral blood TCR-beta repertoires from HTLV-I-associated myelopathy (HAM/TSP) patients, multiple sclerosis patients and healthy controls were compared by UMI-based sequencing. Alongside PBMC samples, the set of around 99 TCR-beta libraries contained longitudinal samples, technical triplicates, and paired CD4+ and CD8+ T-cell subsets that had been sorted. Longitudinal HAM/TSP and healthy donors were sampled at 3 time-points each (about 3-45 month intervals). The cohort was made up of about 65 subjects, consisting of around 15 HAM/TSP patients, 34 multiple sclerosis patients and around 20 healthy controls. Results and caveats for the whole study, not just this receptor: No identical CDR3 amino acid sequences were shared among expanded clones across subjects, suggesting private TCR-beta repertoires in all groups. The highest TCR clonal expansion was observed in HAM/TSP patients, whereas the lowest was observed in MS patients, even when compared with healthy controls.

cDNA was synthesized by template-switch 5'RACE using a primer carrying a 10-nucleotide random unique molecular identifier by which each TCR transcript was tagged. Every sequencing run covered 15-18 subjects and yielded more than 170 million TCR-beta sequences. Total RNA was extracted with the RNeasy kit. TCR-beta VDJ regions were amplified with primers for the TCR constant region and the 5'RACE anchor, using the KAPA Real-time Library Amplification kit. A first PCR added sample indexes and Illumina adaptors, and a second PCR then raised library yield. After Ampure bead purification, the roughly 650 bp TCR product was size-selected on a 2% E-gel SizeSelection system. Before pooling, library quality was checked on a Bioanalyzer, concentration was measured with Qubit, and libraries were quantified with the Kapa Library Quantification kit. Paired-end 2 x 150 bp sequencing of the libraries was performed on an Illumina HiSeq 2500. To increase sequence diversity, about 23-32% phiX was spiked into each library pool. Processing in the source paper ran as follows. Quality-filtered reads were processed with the UMI-based MiGEC pipeline, and over 90% of raw TCR sequences were removed by the MiGEC pipeline during error correction. VDJ genes were aligned to IMGT germline references, and each clonotype was defined by a unique CDR3 amino acid sequence together with V-J genes. Clonal expansion, Shannon diversity and CDR3 relatedness (CalcPairwiseDistances, ClusterSamples) were evaluated with VDJtools, and phylogenetic trees were built with CLCbio workbench. Clones with at least 8 unique UMIs were defined as expanded, with this threshold being based on coefficient-of-variation modelling across technical triplicates. The public reads were quality trimmed at Q25 with fastp and then assembled into clones with MiXCR by TCRdb, keeping productive beta chains. Entries that share a CDR3 protein sequence are merged under the most common genes and DNA. It is TCRdb's table, rather than the study itself, that gives the V and J calls and clone size. The sample includes approximately 100,000 distinct CDR3 sequences, with about 10% observed a single time. The top ten hold about 3% of the sample.

Notes on this clonotype: Its antigen is still unknown. No base quality information exists; no much larger clone differs at one position.

This specimen's time point label, interpreted: longitudinal time-point 3. Unsorted PBMC libraries were generated from 2 million PBMCs stored in RNAlater at -80 °C until RNA extraction. Peripheral blood underwent Ficoll-Hypaque density gradient centrifugation to isolate PBMCs, which were then cryopreserved in liquid nitrogen. Specimen: PBMCs. This receptor was identified in a female donor with HTLV-1-associated myelopathy (HAM/TSP).

The encoded CDR3 is CAISEVGGGGTDTQYF. The DNA is as follows: TGTGCCATCAGTGAGGTTGGCGGGGGGGGCACAGATACGCAGTATTTT. The chain is encoded by TRBV10-3 joined to TRBJ2-3; TRBD2 fits 9 bases in the junction. For this chain, trimming is 2 bases at the V end and 1 base at the J end, and the number of junction bases without a gene match is 4. The CDR1 and CDR2 encoded by the germline V gene are ENHRY and SYGVKD. The CDR3 covers 16 residues, taking in both the cysteine and the phenylalanine. Left in the record is the CDR3 DNA by itself, 48 bases read in frame from the first base.